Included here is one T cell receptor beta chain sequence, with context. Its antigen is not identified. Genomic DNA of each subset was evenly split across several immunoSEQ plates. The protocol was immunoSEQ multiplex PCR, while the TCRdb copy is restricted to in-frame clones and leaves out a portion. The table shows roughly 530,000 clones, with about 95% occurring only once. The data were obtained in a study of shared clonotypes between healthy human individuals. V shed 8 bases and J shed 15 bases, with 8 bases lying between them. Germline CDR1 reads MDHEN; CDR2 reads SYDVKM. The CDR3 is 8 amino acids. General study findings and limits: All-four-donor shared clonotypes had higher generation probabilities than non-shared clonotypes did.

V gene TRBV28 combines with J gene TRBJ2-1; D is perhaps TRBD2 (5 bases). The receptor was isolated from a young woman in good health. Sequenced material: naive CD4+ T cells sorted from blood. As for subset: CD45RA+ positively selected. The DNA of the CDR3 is TGTGCCAGCGGTCGGGGGTTCTTC. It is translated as CASGRGFF.